The clone carrying this TCR beta chain has a handful of counts. The sample originates from a study of T-cell memory formation after mild COVID-19. 5'RACE with constant-segment primers built TCRalpha and TCRbeta cDNA libraries with UMIs. Via MiXCR, TCRdb re-called the 5' RACE reads, giving one row per CDR3 protein. The sample has roughly 170,000 distinct CDR3 sequences, about a fifth seen once. V shed 2 bases and J shed 4 bases, with 16 bases lying between them. Germline V gene lookup returns CDR1 SEHNR and CDR2 FQNEAQ (reference sequence). This CDR3 is built from 16 residues. The clonotype was recovered from a man younger than 30 who had mild COVID-19 (a few samples of this study predate the infection). Cell type and time point are not known. The V call is TRBV7-9, the J call TRBJ2-3, with a possible D match to TRBD1 (5 bases). The sample consisted of PBMCs or a T cell subset sorted from them (not recorded which). CDR3 region: CASSLSVQGSADTQYF. Here the CDR3 DNA reads TGTGCCAGCAGCTTATCCGTTCAGGGTTCGGCAGATACGCAGTATTTT.